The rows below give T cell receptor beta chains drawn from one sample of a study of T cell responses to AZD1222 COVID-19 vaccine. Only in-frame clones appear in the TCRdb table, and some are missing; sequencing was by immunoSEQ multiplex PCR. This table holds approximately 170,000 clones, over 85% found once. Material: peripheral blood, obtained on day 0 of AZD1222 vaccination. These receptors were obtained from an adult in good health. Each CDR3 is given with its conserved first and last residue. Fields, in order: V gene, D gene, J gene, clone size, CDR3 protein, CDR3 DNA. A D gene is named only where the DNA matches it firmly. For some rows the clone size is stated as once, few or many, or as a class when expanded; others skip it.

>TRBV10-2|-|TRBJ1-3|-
CASSPDSSGNTIYF
TGCGCCAGCAGCCCCGACAGCTCTGGAAACACCATATATTTT
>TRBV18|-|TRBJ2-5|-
CASSEYQETQYF
TGTGCCAGCTCAGAGTACCAAGAGACCCAGTACTTC
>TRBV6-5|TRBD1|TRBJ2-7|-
CASSYQRQGSAYEQYF
TGTGCCAGCAGTTACCAACGACAGGGAAGTGCCTACGAGCAGTACTTC
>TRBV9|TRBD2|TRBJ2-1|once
CASSGSGGASYNEQFF
TGTGCCAGCAGCGGTAGCGGGGGGGCGTCCTACAATGAGCAGTTCTTC
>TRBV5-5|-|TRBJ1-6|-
CASSLFDNNSPLHF
TGTGCCAGCAGCTTGTTCGATAATAATTCACCCCTCCACTTT
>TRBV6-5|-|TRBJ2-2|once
CASSYQGVNTGELFF
TGTGCCAGCAGTTATCAGGGAGTGAACACCGGGGAGCTGTTTTTT
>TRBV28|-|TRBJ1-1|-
CASSEVNTEAFF
TGTGCCAGCAGCGAGGTGAACACTGAAGCTTTCTTT
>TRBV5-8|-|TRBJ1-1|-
CASSLWGTSGANTEAFF
TGTGCCAGCAGCTTGTGGGGGACTTCGGGGGCGAACACTGAAGCTTTCTTT
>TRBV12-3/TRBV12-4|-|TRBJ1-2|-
CASSLVLGGYTF
TGTGCCAGCAGTTTAGTCCTCGGTGGCTACACCTTC
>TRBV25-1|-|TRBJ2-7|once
CASSDPSRFGEQYF
TGTGCCAGCAGTGACCCCTCCCGTTTCGGAGAGCAGTACTTC